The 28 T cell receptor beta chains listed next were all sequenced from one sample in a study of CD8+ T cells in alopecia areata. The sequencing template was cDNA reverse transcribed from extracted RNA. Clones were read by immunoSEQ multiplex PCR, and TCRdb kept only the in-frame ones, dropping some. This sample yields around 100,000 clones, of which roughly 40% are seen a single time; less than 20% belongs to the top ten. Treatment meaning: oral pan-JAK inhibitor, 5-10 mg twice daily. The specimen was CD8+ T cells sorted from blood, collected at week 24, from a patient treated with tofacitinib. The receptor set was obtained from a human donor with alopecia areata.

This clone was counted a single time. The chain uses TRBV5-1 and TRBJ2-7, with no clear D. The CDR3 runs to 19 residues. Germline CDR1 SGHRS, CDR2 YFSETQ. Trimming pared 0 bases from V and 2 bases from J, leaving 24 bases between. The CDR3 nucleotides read TGCGCCAGCAGCTTGGCCCCAGGAGCGTCCCTCGCCCGGGCCTACGAGCAGTACTTC. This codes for CASSLAPGASLARAYEQYF.

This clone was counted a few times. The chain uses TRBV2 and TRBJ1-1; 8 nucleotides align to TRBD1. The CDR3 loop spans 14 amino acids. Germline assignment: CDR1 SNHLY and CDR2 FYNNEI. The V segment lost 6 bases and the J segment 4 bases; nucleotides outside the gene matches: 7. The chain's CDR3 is CASRETGAPTEAFF. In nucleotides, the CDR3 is TGTGCCAGCAGGGAGACAGGGGCGCCCACTGAAGCTTTCTTT.

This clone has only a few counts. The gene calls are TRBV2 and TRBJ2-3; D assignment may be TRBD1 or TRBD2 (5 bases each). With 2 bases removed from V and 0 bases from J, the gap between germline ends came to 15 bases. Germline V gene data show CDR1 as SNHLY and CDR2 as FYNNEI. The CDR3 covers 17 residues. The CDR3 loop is CASSEMPGRYSTDTQYF. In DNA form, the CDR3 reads TGTGCCAGCAGTGAAATGCCAGGGAGATACAGCACAGATACGCAGTATTTT.

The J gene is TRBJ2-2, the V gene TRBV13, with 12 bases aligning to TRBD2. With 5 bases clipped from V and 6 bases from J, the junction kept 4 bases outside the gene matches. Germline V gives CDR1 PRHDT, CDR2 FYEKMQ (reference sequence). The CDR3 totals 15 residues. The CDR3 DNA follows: TGTGCCAGCAGCCTAGCGGGAGGGATTGCCGGGGAGCTGTTTTTT. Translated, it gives CASSLAGGIAGELFF.

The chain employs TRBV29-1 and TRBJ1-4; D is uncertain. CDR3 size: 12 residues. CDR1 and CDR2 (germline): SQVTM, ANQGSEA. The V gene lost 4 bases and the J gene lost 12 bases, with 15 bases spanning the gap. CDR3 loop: CSVGGPDRQLFF. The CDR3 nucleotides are TGCAGCGTTGGTGGTCCCGACCGTCAACTGTTTTTT.

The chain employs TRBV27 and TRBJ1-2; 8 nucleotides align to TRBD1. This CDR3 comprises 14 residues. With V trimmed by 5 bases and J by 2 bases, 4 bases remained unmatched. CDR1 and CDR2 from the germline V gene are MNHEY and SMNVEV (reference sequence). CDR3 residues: CASSVRGRNYGYTF. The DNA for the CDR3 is TGTGCCAGCAGTGTCAGGGGGCGAAACTATGGCTACACCTTC.

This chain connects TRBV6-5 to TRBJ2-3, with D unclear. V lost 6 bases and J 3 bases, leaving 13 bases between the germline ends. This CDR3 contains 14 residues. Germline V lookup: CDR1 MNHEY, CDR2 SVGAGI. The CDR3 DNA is TGTGCCAGCAGCCTCCCCAGTAGGACAGATACGCAGTATTTT. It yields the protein CASSLPSRTDTQYF.

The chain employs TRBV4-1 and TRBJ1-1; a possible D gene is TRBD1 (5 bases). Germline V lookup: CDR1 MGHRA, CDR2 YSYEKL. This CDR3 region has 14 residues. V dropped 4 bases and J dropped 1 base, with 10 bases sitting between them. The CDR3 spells CASSRERGNTEAFF. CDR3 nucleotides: TGCGCCAGCAGCCGCGAAAGGGGGAACACTGAAGCTTTCTTT.

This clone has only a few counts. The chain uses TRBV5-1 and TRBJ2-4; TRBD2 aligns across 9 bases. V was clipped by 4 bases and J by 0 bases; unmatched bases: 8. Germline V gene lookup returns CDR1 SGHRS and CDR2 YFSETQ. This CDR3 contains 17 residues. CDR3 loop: CASSPSGTGLAKNIQYF. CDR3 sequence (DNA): TGCGCCAGCAGCCCTAGCGGGACGGGTTTAGCCAAAAACATTCAGTACTTC. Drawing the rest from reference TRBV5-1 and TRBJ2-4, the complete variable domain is KAGVTQTPRYLIKTRGQQVTLSCSPISGHRSVSWYQQTPGQGLQFLFEYFSETQRNKGNFPGRFSGRQFSNSRSEMNVSTLELGDSALYLCASSPSGTGLAKNIQYFGAGTRLSVL.

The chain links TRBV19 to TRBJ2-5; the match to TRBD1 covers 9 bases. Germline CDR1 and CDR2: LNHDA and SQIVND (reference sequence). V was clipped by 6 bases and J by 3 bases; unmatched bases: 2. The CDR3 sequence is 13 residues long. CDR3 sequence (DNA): TGTGCCAGTAGACAGGGGGCTGAAGAGACCCAGTACTTC. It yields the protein CASRQGAEETQYF.

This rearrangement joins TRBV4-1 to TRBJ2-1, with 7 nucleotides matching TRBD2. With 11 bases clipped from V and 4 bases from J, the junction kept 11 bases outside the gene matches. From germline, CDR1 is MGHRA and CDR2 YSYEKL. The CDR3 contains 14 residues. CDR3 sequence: CASLGGGGYNEQFF. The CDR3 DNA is TGCGCCTCCCTAGGAGGCGGGGGTTACAATGAGCAGTTCTTC.

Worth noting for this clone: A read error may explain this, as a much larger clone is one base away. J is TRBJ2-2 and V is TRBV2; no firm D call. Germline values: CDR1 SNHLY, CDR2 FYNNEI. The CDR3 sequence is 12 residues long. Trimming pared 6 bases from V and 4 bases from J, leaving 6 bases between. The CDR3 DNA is TGTGCCAGCAGCTTAGGCACCGGGGAGCTGTTTTTT. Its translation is CASSLGTGELFF.

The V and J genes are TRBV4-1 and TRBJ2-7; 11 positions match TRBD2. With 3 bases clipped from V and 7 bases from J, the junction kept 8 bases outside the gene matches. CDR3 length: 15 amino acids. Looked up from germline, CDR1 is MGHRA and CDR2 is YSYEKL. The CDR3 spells CASSHLAGGPGEQYF. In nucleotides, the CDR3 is TGCGCCAGCAGCCATTTAGCGGGAGGGCCGGGGGAGCAGTACTTC.

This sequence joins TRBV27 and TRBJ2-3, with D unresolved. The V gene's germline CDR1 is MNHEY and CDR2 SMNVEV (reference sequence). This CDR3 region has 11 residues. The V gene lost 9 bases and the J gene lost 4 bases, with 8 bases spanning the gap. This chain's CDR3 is CASRRADTQYF. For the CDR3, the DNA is TGTGCCAGTAGACGGGCAGATACGCAGTATTTT.

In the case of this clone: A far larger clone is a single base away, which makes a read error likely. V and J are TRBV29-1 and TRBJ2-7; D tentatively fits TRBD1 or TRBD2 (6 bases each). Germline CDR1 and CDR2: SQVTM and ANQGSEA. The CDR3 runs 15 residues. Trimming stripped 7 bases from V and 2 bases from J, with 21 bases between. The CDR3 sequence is CSGRGAGDVAYEQYF. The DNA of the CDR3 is TGCAGCGGCCGCGGGGCAGGGGACGTTGCCTACGAGCAGTACTTC.

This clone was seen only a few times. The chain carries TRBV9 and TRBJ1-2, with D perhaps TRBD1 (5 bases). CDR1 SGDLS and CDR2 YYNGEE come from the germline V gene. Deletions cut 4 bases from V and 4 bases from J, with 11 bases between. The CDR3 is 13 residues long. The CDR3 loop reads CASSPRGAYGYTF. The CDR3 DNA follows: TGTGCCAGCAGCCCCCGCGGGGCCTATGGCTACACCTTC.

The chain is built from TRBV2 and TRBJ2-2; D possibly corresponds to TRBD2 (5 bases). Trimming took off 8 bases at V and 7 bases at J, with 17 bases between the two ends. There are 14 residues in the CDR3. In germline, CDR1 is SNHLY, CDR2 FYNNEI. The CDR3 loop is CASPSQAVSGELFF. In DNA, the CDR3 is TGTGCCAGCCCCTCCCAAGCGGTGAGCGGGGAGCTGTTTTTT.

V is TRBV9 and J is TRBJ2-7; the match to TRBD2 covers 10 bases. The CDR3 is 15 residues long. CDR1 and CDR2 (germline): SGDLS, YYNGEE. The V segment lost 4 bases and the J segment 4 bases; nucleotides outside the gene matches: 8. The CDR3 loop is CASSTWASGSYEQYF. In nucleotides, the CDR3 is TGTGCCAGCAGCACATGGGCTAGCGGGAGTTACGAGCAGTACTTC.

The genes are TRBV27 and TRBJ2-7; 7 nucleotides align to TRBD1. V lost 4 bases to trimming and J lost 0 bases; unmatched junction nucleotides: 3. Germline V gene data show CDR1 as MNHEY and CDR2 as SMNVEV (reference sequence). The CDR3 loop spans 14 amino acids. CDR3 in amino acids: CASSYGTASYEQYF. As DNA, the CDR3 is TGTGCCAGCAGTTACGGGACAGCCTCCTACGAGCAGTACTTC.

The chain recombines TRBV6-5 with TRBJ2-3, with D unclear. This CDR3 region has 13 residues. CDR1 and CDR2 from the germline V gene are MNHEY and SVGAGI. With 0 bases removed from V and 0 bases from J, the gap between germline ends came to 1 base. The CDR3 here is CASSYSSTDTQYF. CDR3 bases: TGTGCCAGCAGTTACTCTAGCACAGATACGCAGTATTTT.

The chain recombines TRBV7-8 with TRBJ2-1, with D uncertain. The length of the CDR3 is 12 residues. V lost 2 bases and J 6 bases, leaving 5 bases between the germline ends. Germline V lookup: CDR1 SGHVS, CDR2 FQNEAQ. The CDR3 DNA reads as TGTGCCAGCAGCTTACTTAGCAATGAGCAGTTCTTC. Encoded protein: CASSLLSNEQFF.

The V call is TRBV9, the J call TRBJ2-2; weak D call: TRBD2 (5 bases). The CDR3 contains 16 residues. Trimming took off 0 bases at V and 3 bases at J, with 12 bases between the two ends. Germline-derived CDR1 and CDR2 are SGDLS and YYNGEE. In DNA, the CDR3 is TGTGCCAGCAGCGTAGCGTTGGAGGTCGACACCGGGGAGCTGTTTTTT. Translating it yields CASSVALEVDTGELFF.

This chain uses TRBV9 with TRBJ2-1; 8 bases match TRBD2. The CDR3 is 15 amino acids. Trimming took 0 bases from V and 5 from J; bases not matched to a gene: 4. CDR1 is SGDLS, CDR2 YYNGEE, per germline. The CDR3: CASSVGSGSDNEQFF. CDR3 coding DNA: TGTGCCAGCAGCGTAGGAAGCGGGAGCGACAATGAGCAGTTCTTC.

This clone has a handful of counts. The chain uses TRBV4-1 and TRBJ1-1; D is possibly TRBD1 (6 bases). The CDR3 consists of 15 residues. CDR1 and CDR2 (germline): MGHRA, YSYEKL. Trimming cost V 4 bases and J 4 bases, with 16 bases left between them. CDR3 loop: CASSLRDNGATEAFF. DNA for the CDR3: TGCGCCAGCAGCCTGCGGGACAACGGGGCCACTGAAGCTTTCTTT.

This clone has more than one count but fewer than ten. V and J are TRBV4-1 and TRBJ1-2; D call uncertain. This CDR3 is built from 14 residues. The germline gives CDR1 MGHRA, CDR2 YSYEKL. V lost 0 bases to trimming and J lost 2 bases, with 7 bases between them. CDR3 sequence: CASSQDGGNYGYTF. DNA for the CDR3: TGCGCCAGCAGCCAAGATGGAGGGAACTATGGCTACACCTTC.

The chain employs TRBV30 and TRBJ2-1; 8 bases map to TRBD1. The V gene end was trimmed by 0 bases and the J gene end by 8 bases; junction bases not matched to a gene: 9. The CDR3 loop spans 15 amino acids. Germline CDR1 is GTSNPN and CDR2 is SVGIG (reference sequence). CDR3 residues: CAWSVLQGAWDEQFF. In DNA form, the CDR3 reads TGTGCCTGGAGTGTACTTCAGGGGGCGTGGGATGAGCAGTTCTTC.

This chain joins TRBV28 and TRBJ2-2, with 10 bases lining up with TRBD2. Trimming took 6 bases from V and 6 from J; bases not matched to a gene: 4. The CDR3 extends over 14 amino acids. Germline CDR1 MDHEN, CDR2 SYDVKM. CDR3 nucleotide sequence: TGTGCCAGCAGAGCGGGAGGGGACGCCGGGGAGCTGTTTTTT. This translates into CASRAGGDAGELFF.

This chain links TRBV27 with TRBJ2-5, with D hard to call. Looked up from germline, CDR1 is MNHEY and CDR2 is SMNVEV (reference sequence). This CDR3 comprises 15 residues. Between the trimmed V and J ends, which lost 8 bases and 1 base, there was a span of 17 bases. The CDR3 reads CASRRAVLSQETQYF. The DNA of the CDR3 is TGTGCCAGCCGCCGGGCCGTACTGTCCCAAGAGACCCAGTACTTC.